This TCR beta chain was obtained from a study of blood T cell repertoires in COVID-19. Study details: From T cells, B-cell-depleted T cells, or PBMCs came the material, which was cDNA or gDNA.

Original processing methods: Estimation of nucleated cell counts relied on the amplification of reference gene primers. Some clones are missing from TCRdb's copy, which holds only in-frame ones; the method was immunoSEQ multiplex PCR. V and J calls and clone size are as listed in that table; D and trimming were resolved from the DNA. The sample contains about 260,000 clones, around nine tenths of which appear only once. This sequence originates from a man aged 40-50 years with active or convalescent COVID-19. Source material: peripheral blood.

Written as DNA, the CDR3 is TGTGCCAGCAGCGTAGTTGAAAGGGACAGCGGGTCCTATGGCTACACCTTC. This encodes CASSVVERDSGSYGYTF. The V gene is TRBV9, the J gene TRBJ1-2; 7 bases are a match to TRBD1. The germline CDR1 and CDR2 sequences are SGDLS and YYNGEE. Trimming at V came to 0 bases and at J to 4 bases, leaving 12 bases not matched to a gene. There are 17 residues in the CDR3.